A selection of T cell receptor beta chains follows, all from one sample in a study of CD8 T cells in ankylosing spondylitis. TCRdb itself ran the 5' RACE reads through MiXCR, one entry per CDR3 protein. Here the sample spans 150,000 or so distinct CDR3 sequences, 15% to 20% being singletons. Sequencing used blood, either unsorted or a sorted T cell fraction (not recorded which). The receptors derive from a male donor with ankylosing spondylitis or in good health (not recorded which). Each CDR3 is given with its conserved first and last residue. Each record gives: J gene, V gene, D gene, clone size, CDR3 protein, CDR3 DNA. The D gene is left open where the match is weak. The listing skips clone size in some rows; elsewhere it reads once, few, many or a size class.

J: TRBJ1-2
V: TRBV12-3/TRBV12-4
D: NA
size: many
CDR3: CASSLGQLNYGYTF
DNA: TGTGCCAGCAGTCTCGGACAGCTTAACTATGGCTACACCTTC

J: TRBJ2-1
V: TRBV5-1
D: NA
size: few
CDR3: CASSLDTVEQFF
DNA: TGCGCCAGCAGCTTGGACACCGTCGAGCAGTTCTTC

J: TRBJ2-4
V: TRBV20-1
D: NA
size: many
CDR3: CSARVEGIGIQYF
DNA: TGCAGTGCTAGAGTAGAGGGGATTGGCATTCAGTACTTC

J: TRBJ2-3
V: TRBV12-3/TRBV12-4
D: NA
size: many
CDR3: CASSFSDTQYF
DNA: TGTGCCAGCAGTTTCTCAGATACGCAGTATTTT

J: TRBJ1-4
V: TRBV20-1
D: NA
size: NA
CDR3: CSALWEGTMVFF
DNA: TGCAGTGCCTTGTGGGAGGGCACAATGGTGTTTTTT

J: TRBJ1-4
V: TRBV29-1
D: NA
size: few
CDR3: CSVEIGSRTGGEKLFF
DNA: TGCAGCGTTGAAATAGGAAGTCGAACGGGAGGCGAAAAACTGTTTTTT

J: TRBJ2-5
V: TRBV20-1
D: NA
size: NA
CDR3: CSASQSTWSGETQYF
DNA: TGCAGTGCTAGTCAGTCGACTTGGTCGGGAGAGACCCAGTACTTC

J: TRBJ2-7
V: TRBV20-1
D: NA
size: many
CDR3: CSAEMTSNSYEQYF
DNA: TGCAGTGCTGAAATGACCTCTAACTCCTACGAGCAGTACTTC

J: TRBJ2-1
V: TRBV20-1
D: NA
size: many
CDR3: CSPRRRASSYNEQFF
DNA: TGCAGTCCTCGTCGGAGGGCGAGCTCCTACAATGAGCAGTTCTTC

J: TRBJ2-1
V: TRBV15
D: NA
size: few
CDR3: CATSREVKTGNEQFF
DNA: TGTGCCACCAGCAGAGAAGTTAAGACCGGGAATGAGCAGTTCTTC

J: TRBJ2-1
V: TRBV10-3
D: NA
size: many
CDR3: CAIGRVYNEQFF
DNA: TGTGCCATCGGGCGGGTTTACAATGAGCAGTTCTTC

J: TRBJ2-4
V: TRBV20-1
D: NA
size: NA
CDR3: CSARVAGQNIQYF
DNA: TGCAGTGCTAGAGTGGCAGGACAAAACATTCAGTACTTC

J: TRBJ1-2
V: TRBV20-1
D: NA
size: NA
CDR3: CSAGVGDYGYTF
DNA: TGCAGTGCTGGGGTAGGGGACTATGGCTACACCTTC

J: TRBJ1-2
V: TRBV30
D: NA
size: once
CDR3: CAWQSYGYTF
DNA: TGTGCCTGGCAGAGCTATGGCTACACCTTC

J: TRBJ1-3
V: TRBV5-1
D: TRBD1
size: few
CDR3: CASSNRDSSGNTIYF
DNA: TGCGCCAGCAGCAACCGGGACAGCTCTGGAAACACCATATATTTT

J: TRBJ2-1
V: TRBV24-1
D: NA
size: many
CDR3: CATRTSDLLGEQFF
DNA: TGTGCCACCCGAACCTCGGATCTGCTGGGTGAGCAGTTCTTC

J: TRBJ2-7
V: TRBV5-1
D: NA
size: many
CDR3: CASSFPDGPYEQYF
DNA: TGCGCCAGCAGCTTCCCTGATGGCCCCTACGAGCAGTACTTC

J: TRBJ1-2
V: TRBV6-1
D: NA
size: many
CDR3: CASSRHLDYGYTF
DNA: TGTGCCAGCAGTCGTCACCTCGATTATGGCTACACCTTC

J: TRBJ2-2
V: TRBV5-1
D: NA
size: many
CDR3: CASSSDGANTGELFF
DNA: TGCGCCAGCAGCTCGGACGGCGCGAACACCGGGGAGCTGTTTTTT

J: TRBJ2-7
V: TRBV10-3
D: TRBD1
size: many
CDR3: CAISETGGEQYF
DNA: TGTGCCATCAGTGAGACAGGGGGCGAGCAGTACTTC

J: TRBJ2-3
V: TRBV5-1
D: NA
size: few
CDR3: CASSSGGHLSTDTQYF
DNA: TGCGCCAGCAGCTCCGGAGGGCACCTTAGCACAGATACGCAGTATTTT

J: TRBJ2-1
V: TRBV19
D: NA
size: NA
CDR3: CASSTGGGRSYNEQFF
DNA: TGTGCCAGTAGTACCGGGGGAGGTCGGTCATACAATGAGCAGTTCTTC